One sample yielded the 26 T cell receptor beta chains listed below, sequenced in a study of vaccination effects on CD4 cells after COVID-19 (dated by TCRdb to between 2021 and 2024). To identify antigen-specific CD4+ T cell clonotypes by their expansion, the ViraFEST assay first stimulated PBMC with viral peptide pools and then applied TCR sequencing. After around eleven days of culture, CD4+ T cells were isolated with the EasySep CD4+ T cell isolation kit. PCR-confirmed SARS-CoV-2 infection had occurred in convalescent patients between March and December 2020, before the Alpha, Beta and Delta variants emerged in the United States. No antigens are known for them. Libraries were built with the immunoSEQ multiplex PCR assay. TCRdb took this table from immuneACCESS and kept in-frame rearrangements with V and J called. Such tables lack part of the clones; where checked against another copy, unresolved V genes explain under half of the gap, and the rest is unexplained. Within this sample are roughly 70,000 clones, with around 70% of them counted one time only. Around 5% of the sample is in the top ten clones.

The starting material was CD4+ T cells from PBMCs cultured with HIV peptides, obtained before COVID-19 vaccination. The cell subset or site label on this specimen signifies: HIV-1 Nef peptide pool negative control/reference culture. These receptors originate from a human donor who had a prior SARS-CoV-2 infection.

CDR3 region: CASSVQSSYNEQFF. The CDR3 DNA sequence: TGCGCCAGCAGCGTACAAAGCTCCTACAATGAGCAGTTCTTC. The chain uses TRBV5-1 and TRBJ2-1; D gene ambiguous. V lost 4 bases and J lost 0, with 8 bases in between. The length of the CDR3 is 14 residues. The germline V gene encodes CDR1 SGHRS and CDR2 YFSETQ.

V is TRBV5-1 and J is TRBJ1-5; the match to TRBD1 covers 9 bases. Germline V lookup: CDR1 SGHRS, CDR2 YFSETQ. CDR3 length: 15 amino acids. V trimming: 2 bases; J trimming: 5 bases; junction bases outside the gene matches: 5. CDR3 protein: CASSLTGGLDQPQHF. The DNA of the CDR3 is TGCGCCAGCAGCTTAACAGGGGGCCTGGATCAGCCCCAGCATTTT.

The rearrangement uses TRBV19 and TRBJ1-5; D unresolved. The CDR3 totals 18 residues. Germline V lookup: CDR1 LNHDA, CDR2 SQIVND (reference sequence). The V end was cut by 3 bases, the J end by 3 bases, with 21 bases between. The CDR3 nucleotides are TGTGCCAGTAGTATTTTGACGGTCGGGCGACAACCCAATCAGCCCCAGCATTTT. Its protein product is CASSILTVGRQPNQPQHF.

Comments on this clone: Mismatch with germline at one junction end may stem from a read error. CDR3 bases: TGTGCCAGCAGCTTCGGAGATGCGCAGTATTTT. Protein: CASSFGDAQYF. This rearrangement joins TRBV5-4 to TRBJ2-3; D not certain. The CDR3 consists of 11 residues. The germline gives CDR1 SGHNT, CDR2 YYREEE (reference sequence).

The V gene is TRBV7-8, the J gene TRBJ2-1; D possibly uses TRBD1 or TRBD2 (5 bases each). CDR1 is SGHVS, CDR2 FQNEAQ, per germline. This CDR3 region has 14 residues. Trimming took 1 base from V and 5 from J, leaving 9 bases between them. The CDR3 nucleotides are TGTGCCAGCAGCTTAGGGGGACGGAACAATGAGCAGTTCTTC. It translates to CASSLGGRNNEQFF.

This chain uses TRBV6-5 with TRBJ2-5; D not resolved. The length of the CDR3 is 15 residues. Trimming shortened V by 5 bases and J by 1 base, and 14 bases separated the two germline ends. CDR1 MNHEY and CDR2 SVGAGI come from the germline V gene. The chain's CDR3 is CASSTPAAPQETQYF. Written as DNA, the CDR3 is TGTGCCAGCAGTACCCCCGCGGCCCCCCAAGAGACCCAGTACTTC.

The DNA for the CDR3 is TGTGCCAGCAGCCATTTATCGGGAGCTTCCATCTGGGGGGCTTTCTTT. It specifies CASSHLSGASIWGAFF. The chain recombines TRBV3-1 (or the pseudogene TRBV3-2) with TRBJ1-1; tentative D call: TRBD1 (5 bases). CDR1 is LGHDT, CDR2 YNNKEL, per germline (reference sequence). Trimming shortened V by 3 bases and J by 11 bases, and 25 bases separated the two germline ends. The CDR3 is made up of 16 amino acids.

V usage is TRBV7-8 and J usage is TRBJ2-5, with D perhaps TRBD2 (7 bases). Between the trimmed V and J ends, which lost 5 bases and 7 bases, there was a span of 23 bases. The CDR3 loop spans 16 amino acids. CDR1 is SGHVS, CDR2 FQNEAQ, per germline. CDR3 sequence: CASSPRGGRAQGTQYF. The CDR3 DNA reads TGTGCCAGCAGCCCCAGAGGGGGGAGGGCCCAGGGGACCCAGTACTTC.

The rearrangement joins TRBV25-1 to TRBJ1-2; D is unresolved. The CDR3 runs 15 residues. CDR1 is MGHDK, CDR2 SYGVNS, per germline. Between the trimmed V and J ends, which lost 3 bases and 4 bases, there was a span of 15 bases. CDR3 region: CASSEGIPRLYGYTF. The CDR3 nucleotides read TGTGCCAGCAGTGAGGGCATTCCCAGGCTCTATGGCTACACCTTC.

In this sample, this clone turned up once. V and J are TRBV4-3 and TRBJ2-7; 7 bases map to TRBD2. Germline CDR1 is LGHNA and CDR2 is YSLEER. The J segment lost 6 bases and the V segment lost 4 bases, leaving 3 bases of the junction unmatched. The CDR3 extends over 12 amino acids. The chain's CDR3 is CASSRDYGEQYF. The CDR3 DNA is TGCGCCAGCAGCCGGGACTATGGCGAGCAGTACTTC.

The chain employs TRBV29-1 and TRBJ1-5; TRBD1 aligns across 9 bases. There are 13 residues in the CDR3. With V trimmed by 6 bases and J by 5 bases, 5 bases remained unmatched. Germline CDR1 SQVTM, CDR2 ANQGSEA. The CDR3 region has the DNA TGCAGCGTAGGACAGGGGAACGATCAGCCCCAGCATTTT. It codes for CSVGQGNDQPQHF. Looking up the rest from reference TRBV29-1 and TRBJ1-5 gives the full variable domain: SAVISQKPSRDICQRGTSLTIQCQVDSQVTMMFWYRQQPGQSLTLIATANQGSEATYESGFVIDKFPISRPNLTFSTLTVSNMSPEDSSIYLCSVGQGNDQPQHFGDGTRLSIL.

Notes on this clone: Other DNA sequences from this sample encode an identical CDR3 as well. The CDR3 here is CASSLAQGNTIYF. For the CDR3, the DNA is TGTGCCAGCAGTTTAGCACAGGGGAACACCATATATTTT. The V call is TRBV12-3 or TRBV12-4, the J call TRBJ1-3, with TRBD1 identical over 7 bases. The V gene end was trimmed by 0 bases and the J gene end by 7 bases; junction bases not matched to a gene: 0. CDR3 size: 13 residues.

V and J are TRBV2 and TRBJ2-7; 14 nucleotides match TRBD2. Germline CDR1 and CDR2: SNHLY and FYNNEI. The V and J ends lost 11 bases and 2 bases, in that order; junction bases with no gene match: 5. The CDR3 loop spans 14 amino acids. The DNA of the CDR3 is TGTGCCGGAAGGACTAGCGGGGGGACCTACGAGCAGTACTTC. The encoded protein is CAGRTSGGTYEQYF.

The gene calls are TRBV4-2 and TRBJ2-5; D unresolved. The CDR3 sequence is 13 residues long. CDR1 LGHNA and CDR2 YNFKEQ come from the germline V gene. Trimming shortened V by 0 bases and J by 2 bases, and 4 bases separated the two germline ends. CDR3 sequence reads: CASSQETQETQYF. In nucleotides, the CDR3 is TGTGCCAGCAGCCAAGAAACACAAGAGACCCAGTACTTC.

The V and J genes are TRBV6-6 and TRBJ2-7; 7 bases match TRBD2. V was clipped by 7 bases and J by 3 bases; unmatched bases: 15. The CDR3 spans 16 residues. Germline V gene sequence: CDR1 MNHNY, CDR2 SVGAGI (reference sequence). The CDR3 DNA reads as TGTGCCAGCACCAACGGGTGGGGGGGTTACCTCTACGAGCAGTACTTC. Its protein product is CASTNGWGGYLYEQYF.

This chain connects TRBV6-5 to TRBJ1-3; perhaps TRBD1 as D (6 bases). The germline V gene has CDR1 MNHEY and CDR2 SVGAGI. Trimming took off 8 bases at V and 3 bases at J, with 17 bases between the two ends. The CDR3 length is 15 residues. This CDR3 is CASGGVGAYGNTIYF. CDR3 in DNA: TGTGCCAGCGGGGGGGTGGGGGCTTATGGAAACACCATATATTTT.

The rearrangement uses TRBV5-4 and TRBJ2-5; tentative D call: TRBD1 (8 bases). The CDR3 consists of 15 residues. Germline CDR1 and CDR2: SGHNT and YYREEE (reference sequence). The V and J ends lost 5 bases and 2 bases respectively, with 16 bases between them. CDR3 in amino acids: CASSPTGGGQETQYF. CDR3 DNA sequence: TGTGCCAGCAGTCCCACAGGGGGGGGGCAAGAGACCCAGTACTTC.

This clone has a handful of counts. This rearrangement joins TRBV3-1 (or the pseudogene TRBV3-2) to TRBJ2-2, with TRBD2 matching 10 bases. Trimming cost V 4 bases and J 6 bases; bases outside gene matches: 2. This CDR3 is 14 amino acids long. Germline V lookup: CDR1 LGHDT, CDR2 YNNKEL (reference sequence). DNA of the CDR3: TGTGCCAGCAGCCTGAGCGGGGGGGCCGGGGAGCTGTTTTTT. It translates to CASSLSGGAGELFF.

This sequence joins TRBV25-1 and TRBJ2-6, with D perhaps TRBD2 (6 bases). The CDR3 has 18 amino acids. Looked up from germline, CDR1 is MGHDK and CDR2 is SYGVNS. With 0 bases removed from V and 0 bases from J, the gap between germline ends came to 12 bases. In DNA, the CDR3 is TGTGCCAGCAGTGAATATTGGGGAGGTTCCTCTGGGGCCAACGTCCTGACTTTC. Its protein product is CASSEYWGGSSGANVLTF. Filled out from reference TRBV25-1 and TRBJ2-6, the complete variable domain reads EADIYQTPRYLVIGTGKKITLECSQTMGHDKMYWYQQDPGMELHLIHYSYGVNSTEKGDLSSESTVSRIRTEHFPLTLESARPSHTSQYLCASSEYWGGSSGANVLTFGAGSRLTVL.

V and J are TRBV7-2 and TRBJ2-1; unclear D gene. The germline gives CDR1 SGHTA, CDR2 FQGNSA. V lost 5 bases, J lost 0 bases, and 14 bases lay in between. This CDR3 contains 16 residues. The CDR3 DNA reads as TGTGCCAGCAGCCTTATCGCGCCAAGCTCCTACAATGAGCAGTTCTTC. As protein: CASSLIAPSSYNEQFF.

This sequence joins TRBV7-2 and TRBJ2-5; D is possibly TRBD1 or TRBD2 (5 bases each). The length of the CDR3 is 13 residues. Germline CDR1 reads SGHTA; CDR2 reads FQGNSA. Trimming left V 5 bases short and J 8 bases short, with 15 bases between. The CDR3: CASSDMPGSTQYF. DNA of the CDR3: TGTGCCAGCAGCGACATGCCAGGGAGCACCCAGTACTTC.

The chain employs TRBV19 and TRBJ2-3; 7 nucleotides agree with TRBD2. CDR3 size: 15 residues. V lost 8 bases and J lost 1; bases outside the gene matches: 9. CDR1 is LNHDA and CDR2 is SQIVND in the germline V gene (reference sequence). In nucleotides, the CDR3 is TGTGCCAGTCGCCCTGGCGCGGGGGGCACAGATACGCAGTATTTT. Translating it yields CASRPGAGGTDTQYF.

The rearrangement links TRBV7-2 to TRBJ1-6, with D tentatively TRBD1 (5 bases). V was shortened by 8 bases and J by 10 bases, with 18 bases between the two germline ends. The germline V gene encodes CDR1 SGHTA and CDR2 FQGNSA. The CDR3 runs 14 residues. The CDR3 sequence is CASCSQGSFSPLHF. The CDR3 DNA sequence: TGTGCCAGCTGCTCTCAGGGTAGTTTCTCACCCCTCCACTTT.

The chain uses TRBV5-4 and TRBJ2-3, with 13 bases matching TRBD2. In germline, CDR1 is SGHNT, CDR2 YYREEE (reference sequence). J was trimmed by 4 bases and V by 2 bases; bases with no gene match: 1. The CDR3 sequence is 15 residues long. This CDR3 reads CASSLLAGGPDTQYF. The CDR3 region has the DNA TGTGCCAGCAGCTTACTAGCGGGAGGGCCAGATACGCAGTATTTT.

A few counts support this clone. The V and J genes are TRBV30 and TRBJ2-6; D remains ambiguous. Per the germline V gene, CDR1 is GTSNPN and CDR2 is SVGIG (reference sequence). Trimming took 3 bases from V and 0 from J, leaving 6 bases between them. The length of the CDR3 is 14 residues. CDR3 amino acids: CAWRGLSGANVLTF. CDR3 DNA: TGTGCCTGGAGGGGTCTCTCTGGGGCCAACGTCCTGACTTTC.

The chain couples TRBV4-3 to TRBJ2-3; weak D call: TRBD2 (6 bases). This CDR3 spans 14 amino acids. Germline-derived CDR1 and CDR2 are LGHNA and YSLEER. V was cut by 0 bases and J by 6 bases, with 10 bases left in between. CDR3 amino acids: CASSQEREWDTQYF. DNA for the CDR3: TGCGCCAGCAGCCAAGAACGGGAGTGGGATACGCAGTATTTT.